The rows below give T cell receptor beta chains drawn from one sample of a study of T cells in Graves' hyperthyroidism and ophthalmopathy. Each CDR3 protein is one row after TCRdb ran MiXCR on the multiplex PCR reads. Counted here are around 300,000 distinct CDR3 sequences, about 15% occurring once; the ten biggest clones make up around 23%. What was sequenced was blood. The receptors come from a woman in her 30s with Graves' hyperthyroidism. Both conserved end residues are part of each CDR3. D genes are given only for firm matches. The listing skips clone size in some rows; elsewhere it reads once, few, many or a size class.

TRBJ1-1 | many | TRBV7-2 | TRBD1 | CASRPQGAGTEAFF | TGTGCCAGCAGGCCCCAGGGGGCTGGTACTGAAGCTTTCTTT
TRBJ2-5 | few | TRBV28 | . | CASAEERQVLETQYF | TGTGCCAGCGCCGAAGAAAGACAGGTGCTAGAGACCCAGTACTTC
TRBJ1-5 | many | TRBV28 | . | CASSARDGRRNQPQHF | TGTGCCAGCAGTGCCCGGGACGGGAGGCGCAATCAGCCCCAGCATTTT
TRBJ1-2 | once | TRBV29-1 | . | CSVFGAGPYGYTF | TGCAGCGTTTTCGGAGCGGGTCCTTATGGCTACACCTTC
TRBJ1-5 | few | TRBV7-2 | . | CASSSEYSNQPQHF | TGTGCCAGCAGCTCGGAGTATAGCAATCAGCCCCAGCATTTT
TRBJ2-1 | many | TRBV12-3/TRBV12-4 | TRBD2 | CASRWTSGSRSEQFF | TGTGCCAGCAGATGGACTAGCGGGAGCCGCAGTGAGCAGTTCTTC
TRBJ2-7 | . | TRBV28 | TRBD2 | CASSIRTSGSFSYEQYF | TGTGCCAGCAGTATCCGGACTAGCGGGAGTTTCTCCTACGAGCAGTACTTC
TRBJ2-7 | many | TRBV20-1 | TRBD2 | CSARAGGSYEQYF | TGCAGTGCTAGGGCGGGAGGCTCCTACGAGCAGTACTTC
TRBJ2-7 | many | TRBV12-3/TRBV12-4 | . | CASSLVPSSYEQYF | TGTGCCAGCAGTTTAGTCCCTTCCTCCTACGAGCAGTACTTC
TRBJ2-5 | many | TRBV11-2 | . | CASSLDIGFQETQYF | TGTGCCAGCAGCTTAGATATAGGTTTTCAAGAGACCCAGTACTTC
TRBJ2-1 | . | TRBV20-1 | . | CSASEGRYEQFF | TGCAGTGCTAGTGAAGGGCGGTATGAGCAGTTCTTC
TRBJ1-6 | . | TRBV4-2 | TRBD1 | CASSQELPGQGSPLHF | TGTGCCAGCAGCCAAGAGCTCCCGGGACAGGGATCACCCCTCCACTTT
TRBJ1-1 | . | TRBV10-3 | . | CATGQPGLMNTEAFF | TGTGCCACCGGACAGCCAGGGCTAATGAACACTGAAGCTTTCTTT
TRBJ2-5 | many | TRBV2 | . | CASSERVGQGTQYF | TGTGCCAGCAGTGAGCGGGTGGGCCAAGGGACCCAGTACTTC
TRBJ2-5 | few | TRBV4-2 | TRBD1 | CASSQADRGTETQYF | TGTGCCAGCAGCCAAGCCGACAGGGGGACGGAGACCCAGTACTTC
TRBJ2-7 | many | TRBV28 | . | CASSTSGGPLREQYF | TGTGCCAGCAGTACGTCAGGAGGGCCCTTGAGAGAGCAGTACTTC
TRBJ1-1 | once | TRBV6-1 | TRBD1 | CASSTPGQGYEAFF | TGTGCCAGCAGTACACCGGGACAGGGCTACGAAGCTTTCTTT
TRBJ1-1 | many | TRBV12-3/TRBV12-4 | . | CASSPVGTEAFF | TGTGCCAGCAGTCCGGTTGGCACTGAAGCTTTCTTT
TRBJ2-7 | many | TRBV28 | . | CASSSFTRSSYEQYF | TGTGCCAGCAGTTCATTTACCAGGAGCTCCTACGAGCAGTACTTC
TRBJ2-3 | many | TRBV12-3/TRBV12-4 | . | CASKGTDTQYF | TGTGCCAGCAAGGGCACAGATACGCAGTATTTT
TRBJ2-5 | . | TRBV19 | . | CASSTSGTGQETQYF | TGTGCCAGTAGTACCTCCGGGACGGGGCAAGAGACCCAGTACTTC
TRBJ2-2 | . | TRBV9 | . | CASSVAGTPNTGELFF | TGTGCCAGCAGCGTAGCCGGGACACCGAACACCGGGGAGCTGTTTTTT
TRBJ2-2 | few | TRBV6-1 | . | CASSVTKDGGGELFF | TGTGCCAGCAGTGTCACGAAGGACGGTGGCGGGGAGCTGTTTTTT
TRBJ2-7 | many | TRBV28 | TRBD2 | CASSPPGGSYEQYF | TGTGCCAGCAGCCCTCCGGGAGGATCCTACGAGCAGTACTTC
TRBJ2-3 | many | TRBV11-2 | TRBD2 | CASSLDRGGTDTQYF | TGTGCCAGCAGCTTAGATCGGGGGGGTACAGATACGCAGTATTTT
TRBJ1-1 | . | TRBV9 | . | CASSVGYETEAFF | TGTGCCAGCAGCGTAGGCTATGAAACTGAAGCTTTCTTT
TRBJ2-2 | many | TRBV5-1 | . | CASSLERAENTGELFF | TGCGCCAGCAGCTTGGAAAGAGCAGAGAACACCGGGGAGCTGTTTTTT
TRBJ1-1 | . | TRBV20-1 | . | CSAGRLPTEAFF | TGCAGTGCGGGCAGGCTCCCCACTGAAGCTTTCTTT